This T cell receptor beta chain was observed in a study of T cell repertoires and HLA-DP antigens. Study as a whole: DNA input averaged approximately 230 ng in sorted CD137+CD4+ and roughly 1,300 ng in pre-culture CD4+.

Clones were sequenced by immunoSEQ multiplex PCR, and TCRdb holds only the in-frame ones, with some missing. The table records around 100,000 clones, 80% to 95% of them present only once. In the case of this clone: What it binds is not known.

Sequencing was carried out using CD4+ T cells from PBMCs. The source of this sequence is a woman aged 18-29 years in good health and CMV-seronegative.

CDR3 DNA sequence: TGTGCCAGCAGCTTAGGCAGGGGCTTATGGGAATCGGATCAGCCCCAGCATTTT. Its translation is CASSLGRGLWESDQPQHF. V and J are TRBV7-8 and TRBJ1-5; perhaps TRBD1 as D (6 bases). V was shortened by 1 base and J by 5 bases, with 21 bases between the two germline ends. Germline-derived CDR1 and CDR2 are SGHVS and FQNEAQ. This CDR3 comprises 18 residues.